This is a list of T cell receptor beta chains from one sample in a study of response to subunit inactivated influenza vaccine. TCRdb called the RT-PCR reads again in MiXCR, with one record for every CDR3 protein. This sample yields around 190,000 distinct CDR3 sequences, of which about 15% are seen a single time; approximately 24% belongs to the top ten. Sequenced material: CD8+ T cells sorted from PBMCs, taken 5 to 6 days after vaccination. The receptors come from a man aged 50-59 years who received an inactivated influenza vaccine. CDR3s include the opening cysteine and the closing phenylalanine or tryptophan. A D gene is named only where the DNA matches it firmly. Clone size is stated in some rows and not others, as once, few, many or a class when expanded.

. TRBD1 TRBJ2-7 TRBV6-2/TRBV6-3 CASREGQAYEQYF TGTGCCAGCAGAGAGGGACAGGCCTACGAGCAGTACTTC
few . TRBJ2-7 TRBV4-2 CASSQGTVYEQYF TGTGCCAGCAGCCAAGGGACAGTCTACGAGCAGTACTTC
. . TRBJ2-3 TRBV7-6 CASSPHPSLVLSTDTQYF TGTGCCAGCAGCCCCCACCCGTCACTAGTTCTAAGCACAGATACGCAGTATTTT
. TRBD2 TRBJ2-2 TRBV6-4 CASSTEIAGVAGELFF TGTGCCAGCAGTACAGAAATAGCGGGAGTCGCCGGGGAGCTGTTTTTT
few . TRBJ2-3 TRBV2 CASRLGQQYF TGTGCCAGCAGACTGGGACAGCAGTATTTT
. TRBD2 TRBJ2-3 TRBV12-3/TRBV12-4 CASRLSGGPSDTQYF TGTGCCAGCCGCCTTTCGGGAGGGCCATCAGATACGCAGTATTTT
. TRBD1 TRBJ2-3 TRBV4-3 CASSLSDRVYTDTQYF TGCGCCAGCAGTCTCTCGGACAGGGTCTACACAGATACGCAGTATTTT
many . TRBJ2-1 TRBV6-2/TRBV6-3 CASSYLLDEQFF TGTGCCAGCAGTTACCTCCTGGATGAGCAGTTCTTC
. TRBD2 TRBJ2-5 TRBV5-6 CASSLALLAGGETQYF TGTGCCAGCAGCTTGGCCTTACTAGCGGGAGGAGAGACCCAGTACTTC
few . TRBJ2-5 TRBV6-5 CASSSAAGSETQYF TGTGCCAGCAGTTCGGCGGCGGGTAGTGAGACCCAGTACTTC
. . TRBJ2-7 TRBV6-1 CASSVRGSSYEQYF TGTGCCAGCAGTGTACGGGGAAGCTCCTACGAGCAGTACTTC
few . TRBJ2-7 TRBV28 CASSVFTGLSPYEQYF TGTGCCAGCAGTGTCTTTACAGGTCTCTCCCCCTACGAGCAGTACTTC
few . TRBJ1-2 TRBV4-2 CASSQVSFPGYTF TGTGCCAGCAGCCAAGTGAGCTTCCCCGGCTACACCTTC
few TRBD1 TRBJ2-4 TRBV20-1 CSARVLHRGKNIQYF TGCAGTGCTAGAGTTTTACACAGGGGGAAAAACATTCAGTACTTC
few . TRBJ2-1 TRBV3-1 CASSQDFSDGPSNNEQFF TGTGCCAGCAGCCAAGACTTTTCGGACGGCCCATCGAACAATGAGCAGTTCTTC
. . TRBJ2-5 TRBV24-1 CATSDLSLGETQYF TGTGCCACCAGTGATTTGAGTCTTGGAGAGACCCAGTACTTC
. TRBD1 TRBJ1-4 TRBV15 CATSSRDRGEGNEKLFF TGTGCCACCAGCAGCCGGGACAGGGGCGAAGGGAATGAAAAACTGTTTTTT
many . TRBJ1-1 TRBV20-1 CSARGRQNMNTEAFF TGCAGTGCTAGAGGAAGACAGAACATGAACACTGAAGCTTTCTTT
few TRBD1 TRBJ1-1 TRBV7-6 CASSANRGTEAFF TGTGCCAGCAGCGCAAACAGGGGCACTGAAGCTTTCTTT
many . TRBJ2-7 TRBV5-1 CASSLVYAAYEQYF TGCGCCAGCAGCTTGGTGTACGCAGCCTACGAGCAGTACTTC
few . TRBJ2-2 TRBV6-2/TRBV6-3 CASSLYRNTGELFF TGTGCCAGCAGTTTGTACAGGAACACCGGGGAGCTGTTTTTT
once . TRBJ2-5 TRBV6-1 CASSPGAEETQYF TGTGCCAGCAGTCCTGGTGCGGAAGAGACCCAGTACTTC
. . TRBJ2-5 TRBV10-3 CAISESIGETETQYF TGTGCCATCAGTGAGTCGATCGGGGAGACGGAGACCCAGTACTTC
few TRBD2 TRBJ2-7 TRBV27 CASSLLGGRAEYEQYF TGTGCCAGCAGTTTATTAGGCGGGAGGGCCGAATACGAGCAGTACTTC
. . TRBJ1-1 TRBV5-6 CASSLEGGRAEAFF TGTGCCAGCAGCTTGGAAGGGGGGAGGGCTGAAGCTTTCTTT
many . TRBJ2-2 TRBV3-1 CASSQESRGNTGELFF TGTGCCAGCAGCCAAGAATCACGGGGCAACACCGGGGAGCTGTTTTTT
. TRBD2 TRBJ2-2 TRBV4-3 CASSQRLAGVPNTGELFF TGCGCCAGCAGCCAAAGACTAGCGGGTGTTCCGAACACCGGGGAGCTGTTTTTT
few TRBD2 TRBJ2-1 TRBV10-3 CAIRESRTSGDLSTNSYNEQFF TGTGCCATCAGAGAATCACGGACTAGCGGGGACCTATCGACCAACTCCTACAATGAGCAGTTCTTC
many TRBD2 TRBJ2-7 TRBV28 CASSFPSRDSEGLAGAYEQYF TGTGCCAGCAGTTTTCCCTCACGGGACAGCGAGGGACTAGCGGGAGCCTACGAGCAGTACTTC
few TRBD1 TRBJ2-2 TRBV6-5 CASSYSVPGTVTGELFF TGTGCCAGCAGTTACTCAGTCCCCGGGACAGTCACCGGGGAGCTGTTTTTT
few . TRBJ2-1 TRBV27 CASSYLGARNSEQFF TGTGCCAGCAGTTACCTCGGGGCACGAAACAGTGAGCAGTTCTTC
many . TRBJ2-7 TRBV11-2 CASSSSGGNEQYF TGTGCCAGCAGCTCGAGCGGAGGGAACGAGCAGTACTTC
few . TRBJ1-1 TRBV4-2 CASSGPEHFSFF TGTGCCAGCAGCGGACCGGAACACTTTTCTTTCTTT
many TRBD1 TRBJ2-5 TRBV27 CASSFDRAVTQYF TGTGCCAGCAGTTTTGACAGGGCGGTGACCCAGTACTTC
. TRBD2 TRBJ2-2 TRBV4-2 CASSLAGGSSGELFF TGTGCCAGCAGCCTAGCGGGAGGTAGTTCCGGGGAGCTGTTTTTT
many . TRBJ2-7 TRBV12-3/TRBV12-4 CASSFGDSSYEQYF TGTGCCAGCAGTTTTGGTGACAGCTCCTACGAGCAGTACTTC
. . TRBJ1-1 TRBV6-5 CASSYSSGNVEAFF TGTGCCAGCAGTTACTCAAGCGGAAACGTAGAAGCTTTCTTT